The 15 T cell receptor beta chains below were found in one sample sequenced in a study of blood T cell repertoires in COVID-19. TCRdb's table, derived via immunoSEQ multiplex PCR, lists solely in-frame clones and lacks some. The sample has about 200,000 clones, roughly 82% seen once. The sequenced sample consisted of peripheral blood. The receptors originated from a human donor in a cohort sampled during active COVID-19.

The genes are TRBV6-5 and TRBJ2-7, with D perhaps TRBD2 (5 bases). This CDR3 has 14 residues. Germline values: CDR1 MNHEY, CDR2 SVGAGI. Deletions cut 7 bases from V and 6 bases from J, with 19 bases between. This chain's CDR3 is CASKSSGSFGEQYF. CDR3 coding DNA: TGTGCCAGCAAATCGTCGGGATCCTTCGGCGAGCAGTACTTC.

With regard to this clone: Compared with germline, one end of the junction differs, possibly owing to a read error. The V gene is TRBV24-1, the J gene TRBJ1-2, with 8 bases fitting TRBD1. Germline CDR1 and CDR2: KGHDR and SFDVKD. The CDR3 has 14 amino acids. The CDR3 bases are TGTGCCGCCAGTGATTTCTCAGGACAGGGAGGCTACACCTTC. Translating gives CAASDFSGQGGYTF.

This chain connects TRBV19 to TRBJ2-7; 11 bases match TRBD2. This CDR3 region has 14 residues. In germline, CDR1 is LNHDA, CDR2 SQIVND (reference sequence). J gave up 9 bases and V 3 bases, and 7 bases lay outside the gene matches. The CDR3: CASSMSLAGGLQYF. The CDR3 DNA is TGTGCCAGTAGTATGTCGCTAGCGGGAGGTTTGCAGTACTTC.

The chain uses TRBV5-1 and TRBJ2-1; 10 nucleotides line up with TRBD2. Germline V gene data show CDR1 as SGHRS and CDR2 as YFSETQ. The CDR3 length is 17 residues. J was trimmed by 7 bases and V by 4 bases; bases with no gene match: 14. The CDR3 protein is CASSQKPAGGLSNEQFF. Written as DNA, the CDR3 is TGCGCCAGCAGCCAAAAACCAGCGGGAGGGCTGTCGAATGAGCAGTTCTTC.

This clone was picked up a small number of times. The chain recombines TRBV5-4 with TRBJ2-2; tentative D call: TRBD2 (6 bases). Trimming took off 4 bases at V and 1 base at J, with 17 bases between the two ends. The CDR3 contains 17 residues. CDR1 and CDR2 (germline): SGHNT, YYREEE (reference sequence). The CDR3 DNA follows: TGTGCCAGCAGCGCGTCCGGGTGGCGGGGGAACACCGGGGAGCTGTTTTTT. This translates into CASSASGWRGNTGELFF.

The genes are TRBV5-8 and TRBJ1-4; 7 nucleotides agree with TRBD1. CDR1 is SGHTS, CDR2 YDEGEE, per germline. V lost 2 bases to trimming and J lost 4 bases; unmatched junction nucleotides: 5. CDR3 length equals 15 residues. CDR3 coding DNA: TGTGCCAGCAGCTTTCGACAGGGCGTTAATGAAAAACTGTTTTTT. This sequence encodes CASSFRQGVNEKLFF.

The chain recombines TRBV27 with TRBJ2-7; TRBD1 matches at 7 bases. Germline V gives CDR1 MNHEY, CDR2 SMNVEV (reference sequence). CDR3 size: 17 residues. V lost 3 bases to trimming and J lost 3 bases; unmatched junction nucleotides: 14. CDR3 region: CASSFFWGQGVLYEQYF. The CDR3 nucleotides are TGTGCCAGCAGTTTTTTTTGGGGTCAGGGGGTTCTCTACGAGCAGTACTTC.

The chain joins TRBV5-8 to TRBJ2-1; D might be TRBD1 (6 bases). This CDR3 comprises 15 residues. V lost 0 bases to trimming and J lost 6 bases, with 13 bases between them. Germline CDR1 SGHTS, CDR2 YDEGEE. The CDR3 reads CASSLDRAWANEQFF. The CDR3 DNA reads as TGTGCCAGCAGCTTGGACAGGGCCTGGGCCAATGAGCAGTTCTTC. The full variable domain, in which reference TRBV5-8 and TRBJ2-1 provide the parts outside the CDR3, is EAGVTQSPTHLIKTRGQQATLRCSPISGHTSVYWYQQALGLGLQFLLWYDEGEERNRGNFPPRFSGRQFPNYSSELNVNALELEDSALYLCASSLDRAWANEQFFGPGTRLTVL.

V gene TRBV27 combines with J gene TRBJ2-5; no clear D. There are 15 residues in the CDR3. Germline CDR1 is MNHEY and CDR2 is SMNVEV (reference sequence). V was trimmed by 0 bases and J by 6 bases, leaving 14 bases between them. Here the CDR3 DNA reads TGTGCCAGCAGTTTATCGTCTCCAGGTCGACAGACCCAGTACTTC. Translation gives CASSLSSPGRQTQYF.

The chain has TRBV7-9 and TRBJ2-7, with TRBD1 as a possible D gene (5 bases). The length of the CDR3 is 13 residues. Trimming shortened V by 5 bases and J by 4 bases, and 12 bases separated the two germline ends. The germline V gene has CDR1 SEHNR and CDR2 FQNEAQ (reference sequence). As DNA, the CDR3 is TGTGCCAGCAGCCCAAAGGGGCTGTACGAGCAGTACTTC. Its translation is CASSPKGLYEQYF. The full variable domain, rest sourced from reference TRBV7-9 and TRBJ2-7, is DTGVSQNPRHKITKRGQNVTFRCDPISEHNRLYWYRQTLGQGPEFLTYFQNEAQLEKSRLLSDRFSAERPKGSFSTLEIQRTEQGDSAMYLCASSPKGLYEQYFGPGTRLTVT.

This chain uses TRBV7-9 with TRBJ2-1; D gene unclear. CDR1 is SEHNR, CDR2 FQNEAQ, per germline (reference sequence). With 2 bases removed from V and 0 bases from J, the gap between germline ends came to 17 bases. The CDR3 has 18 residues. Here the CDR3 reads CASSLIWSSGRSYNEQFF. CDR3 nucleotide sequence: TGTGCCAGCAGCTTAATTTGGTCTAGTGGTCGCTCCTACAATGAGCAGTTCTTC.

In its sample, this clone was seen many times. The chain couples TRBV2 to TRBJ2-2; 10 positions match TRBD1. V lost 6 bases and J lost 6; bases outside the gene matches: 7. Per the germline V gene, CDR1 is SNHLY and CDR2 is FYNNEI. This CDR3 is built from 15 residues. CDR3 DNA sequence: TGTGCCAGCAGCGTCCGGGACAGGGGTTCCGGGGAGCTGTTTTTT. Translation: CASSVRDRGSGELFF.

V and J are TRBV7-2 and TRBJ2-1; TRBD2 matches 15 bases. V was pared by 1 base and J by 7 bases, with 5 bases of the junction left unmatched. This CDR3 has 17 residues. The germline V gene has CDR1 SGHTA and CDR2 FQGNSA. CDR3 loop: CASSLGTSGRARNEQFF. In DNA, the CDR3 is TGTGCCAGCAGCTTAGGGACTAGCGGGAGGGCGCGAAATGAGCAGTTCTTC.

V is TRBV2 and J is TRBJ2-1; 7 bases align to TRBD2. This CDR3 has 14 amino acids. V lost 7 bases to trimming and J lost 4 bases; unmatched junction nucleotides: 7. CDR1 SNHLY and CDR2 FYNNEI come from the germline V gene. CDR3 nucleotide sequence: TGTGCCAGCACCGGGGCGGGAGCTTACAATGAGCAGTTCTTC. This codes for CASTGAGAYNEQFF.

The CDR3 nucleotides read TGTGCCACCGGGGGTCCCACTGAAGCTTTCTTT. Amino acids: CATGGPTEAFF. The genes are TRBV6-5 and TRBJ1-1, with a possible D match to TRBD1 (5 bases). The CDR3 is 11 amino acids. Deletions cut 10 bases from V and 4 bases from J, with 10 bases between. Germline loops: CDR1 MNHEY, CDR2 SVGAGI.